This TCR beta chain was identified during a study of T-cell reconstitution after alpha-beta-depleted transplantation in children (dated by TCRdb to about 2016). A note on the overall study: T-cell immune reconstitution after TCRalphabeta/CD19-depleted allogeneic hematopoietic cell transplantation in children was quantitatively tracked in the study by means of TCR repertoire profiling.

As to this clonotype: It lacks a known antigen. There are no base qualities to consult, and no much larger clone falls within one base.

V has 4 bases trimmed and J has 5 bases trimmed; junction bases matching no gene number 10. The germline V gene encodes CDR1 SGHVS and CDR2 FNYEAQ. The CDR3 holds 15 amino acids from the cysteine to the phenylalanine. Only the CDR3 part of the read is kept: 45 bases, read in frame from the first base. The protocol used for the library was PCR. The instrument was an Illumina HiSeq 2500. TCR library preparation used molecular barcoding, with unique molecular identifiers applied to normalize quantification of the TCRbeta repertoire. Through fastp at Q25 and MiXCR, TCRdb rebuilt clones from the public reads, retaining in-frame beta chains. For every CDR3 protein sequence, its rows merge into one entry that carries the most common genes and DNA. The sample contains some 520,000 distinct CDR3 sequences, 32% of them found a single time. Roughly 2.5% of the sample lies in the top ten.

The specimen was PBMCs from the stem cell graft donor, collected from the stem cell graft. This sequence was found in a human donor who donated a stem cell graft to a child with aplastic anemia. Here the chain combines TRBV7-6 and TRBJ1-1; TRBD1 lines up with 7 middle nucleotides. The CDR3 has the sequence CASSYRQGMETEAFF. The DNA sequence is TGTGCCAGCAGCTACCGACAGGGAATGGAGACTGAAGCTTTCTTT.